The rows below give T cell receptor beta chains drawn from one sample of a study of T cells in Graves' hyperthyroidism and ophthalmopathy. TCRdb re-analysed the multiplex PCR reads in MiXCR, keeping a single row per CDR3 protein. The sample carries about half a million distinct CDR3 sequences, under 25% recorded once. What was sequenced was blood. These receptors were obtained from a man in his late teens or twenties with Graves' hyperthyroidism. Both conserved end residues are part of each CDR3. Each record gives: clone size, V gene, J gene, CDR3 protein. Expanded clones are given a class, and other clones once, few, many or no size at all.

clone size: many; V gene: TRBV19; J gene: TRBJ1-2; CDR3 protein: CASRGKGYTF
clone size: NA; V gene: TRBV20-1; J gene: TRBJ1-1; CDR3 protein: CSASVGHLNTEAFF
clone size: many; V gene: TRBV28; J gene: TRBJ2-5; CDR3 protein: CASSQRGRGHTTQYF
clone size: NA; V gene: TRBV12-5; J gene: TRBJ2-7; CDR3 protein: CASGLVRGLTYEQYF
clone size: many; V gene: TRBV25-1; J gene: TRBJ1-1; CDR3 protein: CASSESRFGGTEAFF
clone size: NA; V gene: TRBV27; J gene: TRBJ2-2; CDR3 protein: CASSLFPRNTGELFF
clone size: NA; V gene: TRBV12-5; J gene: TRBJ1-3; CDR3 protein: CASGLGPGNTIYF
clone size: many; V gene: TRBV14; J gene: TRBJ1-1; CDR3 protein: CASTGAWNTEAFF
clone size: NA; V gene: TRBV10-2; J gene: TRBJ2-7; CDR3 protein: CASTGLAGVEQYF
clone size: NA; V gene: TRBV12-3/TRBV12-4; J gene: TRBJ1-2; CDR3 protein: CASSAHRDIGYTF
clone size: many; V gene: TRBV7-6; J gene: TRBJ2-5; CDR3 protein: CASTLWETGQETQYF
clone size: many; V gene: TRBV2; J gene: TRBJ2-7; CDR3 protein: CASRPIRSGASSYEQYF
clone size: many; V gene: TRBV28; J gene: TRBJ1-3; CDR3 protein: CASSQGRLRDTIYF
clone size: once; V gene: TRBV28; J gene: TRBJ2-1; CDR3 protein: CASSSPFGGGHSYNEQFF
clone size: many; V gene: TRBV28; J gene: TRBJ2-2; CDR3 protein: CASSLGSGDTGELFF
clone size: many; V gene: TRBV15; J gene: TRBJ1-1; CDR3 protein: CATSRDFGVKTEAFF
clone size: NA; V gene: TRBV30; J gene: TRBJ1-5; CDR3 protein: CAWSTGTGPEPQHF
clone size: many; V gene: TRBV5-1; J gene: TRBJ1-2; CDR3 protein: CASSLGPMSNYGYTF
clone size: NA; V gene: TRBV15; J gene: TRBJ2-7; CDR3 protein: CATSRGQGVEQYF
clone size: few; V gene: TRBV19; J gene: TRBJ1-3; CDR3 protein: CASSMGRGLSGNTIYF
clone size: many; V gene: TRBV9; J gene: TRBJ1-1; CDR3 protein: CASSPTGTGTEAFF
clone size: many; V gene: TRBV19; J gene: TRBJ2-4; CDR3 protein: CASSIATNLGKNIQYF
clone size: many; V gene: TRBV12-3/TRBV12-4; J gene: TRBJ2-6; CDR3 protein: CASSTGTDANVLTF
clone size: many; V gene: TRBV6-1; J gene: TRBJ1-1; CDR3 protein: CASTGRVEVGTEAFF
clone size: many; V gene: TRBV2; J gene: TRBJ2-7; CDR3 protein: CASSAELVRVEQYF
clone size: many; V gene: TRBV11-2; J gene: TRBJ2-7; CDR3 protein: CASSLGASTYEQYF
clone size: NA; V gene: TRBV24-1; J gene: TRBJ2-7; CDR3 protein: CATSGTGTAEQYF
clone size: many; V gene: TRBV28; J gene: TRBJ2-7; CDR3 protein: CASSSGLAEVDEQYF
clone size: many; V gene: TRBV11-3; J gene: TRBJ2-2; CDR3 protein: CASARVYTGELFF
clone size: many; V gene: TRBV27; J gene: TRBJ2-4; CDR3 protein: CASSLPGPGWAKNIQYF
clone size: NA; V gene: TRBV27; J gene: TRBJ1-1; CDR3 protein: CASSLWPDNTEAFF
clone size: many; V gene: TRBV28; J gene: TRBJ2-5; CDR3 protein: CASRRGESRETQYF
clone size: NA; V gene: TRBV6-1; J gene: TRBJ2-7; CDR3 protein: CASSEASPRSSYEQYF
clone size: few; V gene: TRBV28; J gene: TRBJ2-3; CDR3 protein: CASSQTGGRTDTQYF
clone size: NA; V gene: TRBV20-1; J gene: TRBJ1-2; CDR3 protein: CSALQGAQNYGYTF
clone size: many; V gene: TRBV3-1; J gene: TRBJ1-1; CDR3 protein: CASSQVGGTVNTEAFF